This T cell receptor (beta chain) originates from a study of shared clonotypes between healthy human individuals (dated by TCRdb to the early 2020s). About the study as a whole: Three men and a couple of women, aged 18 to 49 years, made up the cohort. To increase sequencing depth and limit assay-specific biases, different laboratories used diverse techniques to prepare libraries and sequence TCR repertoires. For each donor, CD4 naive and CD4 memory were each run on three plates, CD8 naive on two plates, and CD8 memory on one plate. To estimate repertoire size and how much clonotypes are shared between individuals, the study performed deep sequencing of blood TCR repertoires from a handful of healthy adults. Between about 0.8 and 9 billion PBMCs per donor were obtained by leukapheresis. What the study reported, not specific to this receptor: Naive subsets generally had larger estimated clonotype richness than memory subsets. Rarefaction of sorted-subset datasets indicated incomplete sequencing despite the large sequencing depth. Sampling was limited to blood, and TCR repertoires in tissue likely differ from TCR repertoires in blood. When several donors were compared, the shared fraction of clonotypes was around 5% for naive CD4, 3.5% for naive CD8, about 2.5% for memory CD4, and 0.35% to 0.5% for memory CD8. The small number of donors limited the genetic and exposure-history diversity represented. Pairwise subsampling led to the expectation that sequencing depth would affect the degree of clonotype sharing among donors. Compared with non-shared clonotypes, clonotypes shared by all four sorted-subset donors had higher generation probabilities.

There are 14 amino acids in the CDR3, from cysteine to phenylalanine inclusive. The sequence is cut down to CDR3 DNA, 42 bases in frame from base 1. CDR1 and CDR2 are read off the germline V gene (reference sequence) as LNHDA and SQIVND. Trimming takes 3 bases from V and 4 bases from J, and the germline ends sit 12 bases apart. The donors were healthy, HIV-negative adults who had no recently reported acute infections or vaccinations. Only Caucasian adults living in Nashville, Tennessee, USA were represented among the donors. CD4+ T cells were enriched through magnetic negative selection, after which naive cells were positively selected on CD45RA and the remaining negative fraction served as the memory subset. Blood was obtained by leukapheresis, after which PBMCs were separated by Ficoll-Histopaque density gradient centrifugation and cryopreserved in liquid nitrogen vapor phase. Analytical flow cytometry was used to check the purity and quantity of every magnetically sorted T cell population. Genomic DNA was isolated from every sorted fraction and measured by UV absorbance on a Nanodrop 2000c.

Using the deep immunoSEQ assay, multiplex PCR amplified TCR CDR3 regions from genomic DNA. Genomic DNA extracted from each cell subset was distributed evenly over all wells of several immunoSEQ 96-well plates, and each plate served as one replicate. For sorted subsets, 150 to 200 ng genomic DNA, equal to 30,000 to 35,000 T cell genomes, was loaded into each replicate PCR. The purified libraries were quantified using a Qubit 3.0 fluorometer, sized with a Bioanalyzer 2100, and then quantified again using the KAPA Library Quantification kit. Every immunoSEQ 96-well plate was sequenced on a dedicated single-read 150-cycle Illumina NextSeq 550 flow cell. In the original analysis: Because the immunoSEQ output held only junctional sequences and lacked quality scores, the filtering could not match the filtering applied to full-length reads. To assign V/J genes and CDR3, sequences were annotated using PyIR, a Python wrapper for IgBLAST v1.9, with IMGT germline references. Reads with weak V/J assignments (E-value above 1e-6), missing CDR3, stop codons, out-of-frame junctions, or ambiguous translated residues were removed. V3J clonotypes were defined by identical inferred V gene, J gene, and CDR3 amino acid sequence. Percentage overlap between repertoires was calculated by dividing the number of shared unique clonotypes by the size of the smaller repertoire. Repertoire richness was assessed with RTK rarefaction, the Chao1 estimator, and Recon v2.1 estimates of unobserved clonotypes. For all TCRbeta clonotypes obtained by the gDNA method from four donors, generation probabilities were computed with OLGA. TCRdb took over this immuneACCESS table, retaining in-frame rearrangements with V and J assigned. Such tables are incomplete; in checked studies, under half of the missing clones stem from an unresolved V gene, and the remainder is unexplained. That table furnishes V, J and clone size, whereas the DNA furnished D and trimming. A total of over a million clones appear in this sample, around three quarters of them only once. The top ten clonotypes cover roughly 0.57% of the sample.

In regard to this clone: Its antigen specificity is not known. No base-level quality is on record; no much larger clone is a single base apart.

The sequence came from a man aged 18 to 30 in good health. Some clones in this sample may be carry-over from other donors' samples. The sequencing input was memory CD4+ T cells from PBMCs. The cell subset or site label for this specimen denotes: CD45RA-negative fraction. This receptor chain uses TRBV19 and TRBJ1-2, and perhaps TRBD1 as D gene, on 6 matching bases. The DNA sequence follows: TGTGCCAGTAGTATTGCTCAGGGGAGCTATGGCTACACCTTC. Protein translation: CASSIAQGSYGYTF.